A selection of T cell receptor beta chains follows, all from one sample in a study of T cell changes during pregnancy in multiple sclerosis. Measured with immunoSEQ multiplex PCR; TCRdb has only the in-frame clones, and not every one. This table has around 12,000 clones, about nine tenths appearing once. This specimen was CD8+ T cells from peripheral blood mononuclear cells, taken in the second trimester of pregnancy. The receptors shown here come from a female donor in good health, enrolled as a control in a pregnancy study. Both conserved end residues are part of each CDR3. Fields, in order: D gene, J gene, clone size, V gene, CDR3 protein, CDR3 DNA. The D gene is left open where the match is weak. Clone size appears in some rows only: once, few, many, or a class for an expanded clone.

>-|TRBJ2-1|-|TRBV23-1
CASRHYGEVYNEQFF
TGCGCCAGCAGACATTATGGGGAGGTCTACAATGAGCAGTTCTTC
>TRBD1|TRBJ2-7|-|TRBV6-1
CASSETGTGYFHYEQYF
TGTGCCAGCAGTGAGACCGGGACAGGGTATTTTCACTACGAGCAGTACTTC
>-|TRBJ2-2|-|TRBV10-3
CAITEGGAGELFF
TGTGCCATCACTGAGGGGGGGGCCGGGGAGCTGTTTTTT
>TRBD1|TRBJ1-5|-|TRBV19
CASTQGQGAGGNQPQHF
TGTGCCAGTACCCAGGGACAGGGGGCGGGAGGCAATCAGCCCCAGCATTTT
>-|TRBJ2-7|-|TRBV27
CASSLSGVDDYEQYF
TGTGCCAGCAGTCTCTCAGGGGTTGATGACTACGAGCAGTACTTC
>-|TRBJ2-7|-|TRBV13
CASSMMGGGENSYEQYF
TGTGCCAGCAGCATGATGGGAGGAGGGGAGAATTCCTACGAGCAGTACTTC
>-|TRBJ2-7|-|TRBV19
CASSISVDSSYEQYF
TGTGCCAGTAGTATCTCGGTTGACAGCTCCTACGAGCAGTACTTC
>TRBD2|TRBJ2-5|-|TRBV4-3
CASSQVIDGLAGRQETQYF
TGCGCCAGCAGCCAAGTAATCGACGGGCTAGCGGGCCGCCAAGAGACCCAGTACTTC
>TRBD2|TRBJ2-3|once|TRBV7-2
CASSPSGGSDTQYF
TGTGCCAGCAGCCCAAGCGGGGGGTCAGATACGCAGTATTTT
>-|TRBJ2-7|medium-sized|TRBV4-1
CASSRGASYEQYF
TGCGCCAGCAGCCGCGGGGCCTCCTACGAGCAGTACTTC
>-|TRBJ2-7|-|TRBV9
CASSPRQVGYEQYF
TGTGCCAGCAGCCCAAGACAGGTGGGTTACGAGCAGTACTTC
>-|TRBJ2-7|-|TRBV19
CASSAREYFFEQYF
TGTGCCAGTAGCGCCCGGGAATATTTCTTCGAGCAGTACTTC
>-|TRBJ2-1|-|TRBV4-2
CASSQGLANEQFF
TGTGCCAGCAGCCAAGGGCTAGCGAATGAGCAGTTCTTC
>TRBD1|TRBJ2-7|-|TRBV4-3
CASSQDSGGTGGDEQYF
TGCGCCAGCAGCCAAGATTCTGGAGGGACAGGGGGCGACGAGCAGTACTTC
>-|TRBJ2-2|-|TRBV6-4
CASRSSETGELFF
TGTGCCAGCAGAAGTAGCGAAACCGGGGAGCTGTTTTTT
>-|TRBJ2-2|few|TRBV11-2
CASSLTFSGELFF
TGTGCCAGCAGCTTGACATTCTCCGGGGAGCTGTTTTTT
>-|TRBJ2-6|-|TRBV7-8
CASSFGQSLTVLTF
TGTGCCAGCAGCTTTGGACAGTCCCTCACGGTCCTGACTTTC
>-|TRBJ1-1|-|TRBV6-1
CASRGGTMNTEAFF
TGTGCCAGCAGGGGGGGAACCATGAACACTGAAGCTTTCTTT
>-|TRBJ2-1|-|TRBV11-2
CASSYLPGEQFF
TGTGCCAGCAGCTACCTTCCGGGAGAGCAGTTCTTC
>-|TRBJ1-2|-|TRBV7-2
CASSFRPLDGYTF
TGTGCCAGCAGCTTCAGGCCCCTCGATGGCTACACCTTC
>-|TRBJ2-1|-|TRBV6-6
CATLGASGSNEQFF
TGTGCCACCTTGGGGGCTAGCGGTTCCAATGAGCAGTTCTTC
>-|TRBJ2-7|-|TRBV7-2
CASSLSSSYEQYF
TGTGCCAGCAGCTTATCGAGTTCCTACGAGCAGTACTTC
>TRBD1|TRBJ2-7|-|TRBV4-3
CASSQVTDRDSPYEQYF
TGCGCCAGCAGCCAGGTTACAGACCGGGACAGCCCCTACGAGCAGTACTTC
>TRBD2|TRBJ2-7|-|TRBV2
CASSDILAGGPVYHEQYF
TGTGCCAGCAGTGACATACTAGCGGGAGGGCCTGTGTACCACGAGCAGTACTTC
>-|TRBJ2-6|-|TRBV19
CASNEGGPSGANVLTF
TGTGCCAGTAATGAGGGGGGGCCCTCTGGGGCCAACGTCCTGACTTTC
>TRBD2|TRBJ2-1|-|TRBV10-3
CAISRQTGTSNIHEQFF
TGTGCCATCAGTAGACAGACCGGGACTAGTAATATCCATGAGCAGTTCTTC
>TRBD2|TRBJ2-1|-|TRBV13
CASSLASSGPSYNEQFF
TGTGCCAGCAGCTTAGCCTCTAGCGGGCCTTCCTACAATGAGCAGTTCTTC
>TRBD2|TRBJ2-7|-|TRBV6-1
CASSGLAGNLPYEQYF
TGTGCCAGCAGTGGACTAGCGGGAAATCTCCCCTACGAGCAGTACTTC
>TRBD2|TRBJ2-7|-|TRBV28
CASSLASGRYEQYF
TGTGCCAGCAGTTTAGCCAGCGGGAGATACGAGCAGTACTTC
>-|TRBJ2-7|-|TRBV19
CASSMTGTYEQYF
TGTGCCAGTAGTATGACGGGAACCTACGAGCAGTACTTC
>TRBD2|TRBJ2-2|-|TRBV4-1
CASSQVALAGTGELFF
TGCGCCAGCAGCCAAGTAGCTCTAGCGGGGACCGGGGAGCTGTTTTTT
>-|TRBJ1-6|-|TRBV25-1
CASSELQGGSPLHF
TGTGCCAGCAGTGAATTGCAGGGAGGCTCACCCCTCCACTTT
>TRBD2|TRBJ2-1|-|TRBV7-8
CASGTSGRFNEQFF
TGTGCCAGCGGGACTAGCGGGAGGTTCAATGAGCAGTTCTTC
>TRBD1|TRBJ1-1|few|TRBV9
CASSAGQTNTEAFF
TGTGCCAGCAGCGCGGGACAGACCAACACTGAAGCTTTCTTT
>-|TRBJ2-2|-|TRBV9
CASSASSTGYTGELFF
TGTGCCAGCAGCGCCAGTTCGACAGGTTACACCGGGGAGCTGTTTTTT
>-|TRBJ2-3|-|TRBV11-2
CASSLGGRDTQYF
TGTGCCAGCAGCCTAGGGGGGCGGGATACGCAGTATTTT
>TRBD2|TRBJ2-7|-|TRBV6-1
CASSEDSGGAYEQYF
TGTGCCAGCAGTGAAGACAGCGGGGGGGCCTACGAGCAGTACTTC
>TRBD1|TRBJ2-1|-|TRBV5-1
CASSLDRGKSSYNEQFF
TGCGCCAGCAGCTTGGACAGGGGGAAAAGCTCCTACAATGAGCAGTTCTTC
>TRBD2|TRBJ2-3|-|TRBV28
CASSFGASGRNTDTQYF
TGTGCCAGCAGTTTCGGCGCTAGCGGGAGAAACACAGATACGCAGTATTTT